These 16 T cell receptor beta chains were sequenced from one sample in a study of blood T cell repertoires in COVID-19. Clones were read by immunoSEQ multiplex PCR, and TCRdb kept only the in-frame ones, dropping some. The data hold some 170,000 clones, with roughly 81% observed a single time. The sequenced sample consisted of peripheral blood. These receptors all stem from a man aged 35-49 years with acute or convalescent COVID-19.

The chain has TRBV12-3 or TRBV12-4 and TRBJ1-5; 7 bases line up with TRBD1. The CDR3 consists of 13 residues. V lost 3 bases, J lost 5 bases, and 1 base stayed unmatched. As DNA, the CDR3 is TGTGCCAGCAGTTTCGGGACAGATCAGCCCCAGCATTTT. This encodes CASSFGTDQPQHF.

The chain combines TRBV10-3 with TRBJ1-6, with D hard to call. There are 16 residues in the CDR3. V was shortened by 2 bases and J by 0 bases, with 8 bases between the two germline ends. CDR1 ENHRY and CDR2 SYGVKD come from the germline V gene. The DNA for the CDR3 is TGTGCCATCAGTGAGGCGGAGAGCTCCTATAATTCACCCCTCCACTTT. The encoded protein is CAISEAESSYNSPLHF.

This chain links TRBV29-1 with TRBJ1-2; TRBD1 might be the D (5 bases). This CDR3 has 11 residues. Germline values: CDR1 SQVTM, CDR2 ANQGSEA. Trimming cost V 7 bases and J 8 bases, with 14 bases left between them. CDR3 sequence: CSAPSGGGYTF. The CDR3 DNA reads as TGCAGCGCACCGTCCGGGGGAGGCTACACCTTC.

This chain connects TRBV28 to TRBJ2-2; possibly TRBD1 for D (6 bases). Germline assignment: CDR1 MDHEN and CDR2 SYDVKM. The V end lost 4 bases, the J end lost 3 bases, and 9 bases lay between the germline ends. CDR3 length equals 14 residues. The CDR3 DNA reads TGTGCCAGCAGTTGGACAGATTACACCGGGGAGCTGTTTTTT. Translating it yields CASSWTDYTGELFF. The complete variable domain, with remaining parts taken from reference TRBV28 and TRBJ2-2, reads DVKVTQSSRYLVKRTGEKVFLECVQDMDHENMFWYRQDPGLGLRLIYFSYDVKMKEKGDIPEGYSVSREKKERFSLILESASTNQTSMYLCASSWTDYTGELFFGEGSRLTVL.

The chain recombines TRBV4-3 with TRBJ1-1, with D unresolved. The V gene lost 0 bases and the J gene lost 5 bases, with 16 bases spanning the gap. The CDR3 loop spans 16 amino acids. Germline lookup yields CDR1 LGHNA and CDR2 YSLEER. CDR3 bases: TGCGCCAGCAGCCAAGATCGTTTCTTCTCGGGAACTGAAGCTTTCTTT. Translating it yields CASSQDRFFSGTEAFF.

The chain carries TRBV5-4 and TRBJ1-1; perhaps TRBD1 as D (5 bases). The CDR3 totals 14 residues. The V gene lost 4 bases and the J gene lost 0 bases, with 10 bases spanning the gap. The germline V gene encodes CDR1 SGHNT and CDR2 YYREEE (reference sequence). CDR3 protein: CASSPAGVNTEAFF. CDR3 bases: TGTGCCAGCAGCCCGGCGGGGGTGAACACTGAAGCTTTCTTT.

The chain has TRBV3-1 (or the pseudogene TRBV3-2) and TRBJ1-2, with no clear D. CDR1 LGHDT and CDR2 YNNKEL come from the germline V gene (reference sequence). V was cut by 0 bases and J by 0 bases, with 8 bases left in between. The CDR3 contains 15 residues. CDR3 nucleotides: TGTGCCAGCAGCCAAGAATATACAGCTAACTATGGCTACACCTTC. It encodes CASSQEYTANYGYTF.

Only a few counts were recorded for this clone. V and J are TRBV29-1 and TRBJ1-1; 8 nucleotides line up with TRBD1. CDR3 length: 15 residues. The germline CDR1 and CDR2 sequences are SQVTM and ANQGSEA. J lost 4 bases, V lost 4 bases, and 11 bases had no gene match. This CDR3 reads CSVAGTGGSRTEAFF. In DNA, the CDR3 is TGCAGCGTTGCCGGGACAGGCGGATCTCGCACTGAAGCTTTCTTT.

J is TRBJ1-1 and V is TRBV6-2 or TRBV6-3; possible D gene TRBD1, 5 bases. The germline V gene has CDR1 MNHEY and CDR2 SVGEGT. This CDR3 region has 17 residues. Deletions cut 5 bases from V and 0 bases from J, with 19 bases between. CDR3 nucleotide sequence: TGTGCCAGCAGTCGCCCGCTGGGGCCCCTTATGAACACTGAAGCTTTCTTT. Translated, it gives CASSRPLGPLMNTEAFF.

The chain combines TRBV2 with TRBJ1-5, with D hard to call. The CDR3 has 15 amino acids. Germline CDR1 is SNHLY and CDR2 is FYNNEI. Trimming stripped 5 bases from V and 2 bases from J, with 13 bases between. CDR3 sequence: CASSSEVGGNQPQHF. The CDR3 coding sequence is TGTGCCAGCAGTTCGGAGGTGGGCGGCAATCAGCCCCAGCATTTT.

V gene TRBV10-3 combines with J gene TRBJ1-2; 7 bases align to TRBD1. Germline values: CDR1 ENHRY, CDR2 SYGVKD. The CDR3 is made up of 16 amino acids. V was clipped by 4 bases and J by 1 base; unmatched bases: 9. The DNA of the CDR3 is TGTGCCATCAGTGGAGCCCGGGACAGTTTTAACTATGGCTACACCTTC. Protein: CAISGARDSFNYGYTF.

The rearrangement uses TRBV6-6 and TRBJ1-2, with 7 bases lining up with TRBD1. CDR1 MNHNY and CDR2 SVGAGI come from the germline V gene (reference sequence). Trimming removed 7 bases from V and 8 bases from J; junction bases left unmatched: 7. The CDR3 has 12 amino acids. The DNA for the CDR3 is TGTGCCAGCACCCAGGACAGGATAGGCTACACCTTC. It yields the protein CASTQDRIGYTF.

The rearrangement joins TRBV5-1 to TRBJ2-7; no clear D gene. The CDR3 is 12 residues long. V gave up 2 bases and J gave up 1 base, with 4 bases separating them. From germline, CDR1 is SGHRS and CDR2 YFSETQ. CDR3 loop: CASSFGSYEQYF. DNA of the CDR3: TGCGCCAGCAGCTTCGGGTCCTACGAGCAGTACTTC.

This chain joins TRBV4-2 and TRBJ2-7; D not certain. This CDR3 is built from 16 residues. V was trimmed by 1 base and J by 2 bases, leaving 15 bases between them. CDR1 and CDR2 from the germline V gene are LGHNA and YNFKEQ. Written as DNA, the CDR3 is TGTGCCAGCAGCCAAGGGTTTGGGCAAGTAGCCTACGAGCAGTACTTC. Translation: CASSQGFGQVAYEQYF.

CDR3 loop: CASSKRDRGQGGYTF. The CDR3 DNA is TGTGCCAGCAGCAAAAGGGACAGGGGGCAGGGAGGCTACACCTTC. V and J are TRBV6-2 or TRBV6-3 and TRBJ1-2; 12 bases align to TRBD1. The CDR3 length is 15 residues. Germline V lookup: CDR1 MNHEY, CDR2 SVGEGT. V shed 6 bases, J shed 8 bases, and the junction held 10 bases outside the gene matches.

The chain joins TRBV30 to TRBJ1-6, with D unresolved. Looked up from germline, CDR1 is GTSNPN and CDR2 is SVGIG (reference sequence). CDR3 size: 16 residues. Trimming pared 6 bases from V and 5 bases from J, leaving 20 bases between. In DNA form, the CDR3 reads TGTGCCTGCCGTAAAAGTGAGCACGATAATAATTCACCCCTCCACTTT. This sequence encodes CACRKSEHDNNSPLHF.